The TCR beta chain under discussion was sequenced for a study of CD8+ T cells in alopecia areata. Findings of the study overall: Affected scalp, especially in alopecia totalis/universalis, had a higher clonality than normal scalp did.

Regarding treatment: oral pan-JAK inhibitor, 5-10 mg twice daily. Between the trimmed V and J ends, which lost 6 bases and 4 bases, there was a span of 14 bases. The CDR3 has 13 residues. Germline lookup yields CDR1 GTSNPN and CDR2 SVGIG (reference sequence). cDNA prepared by RNA extraction and subsequent reverse transcription served as the template for sequencing. Assay: immunoSEQ multiplex PCR; the TCRdb copy retains only in-frame clones and omits some. Seen here are some 150,000 clones, around 50% observed once, and the top ten hold about 16%. This clone has more than one count but fewer than ten. What it recognizes is unknown.

The sequence came from a human donor with alopecia areata. The chain has TRBV30 and TRBJ2-3; D is perhaps TRBD1 (6 bases). Source: CD8+ T cells sorted from blood, taken at week 4, from a patient treated with tofacitinib. Here the CDR3 DNA reads TGTGCCTGCCTCAGGGGCGTCGCAGATACGCAGTATTTT. It specifies CACLRGVADTQYF. Based on the CDR3 plus reference TRBV30 and TRBJ2-3, the full variable domain is SQTIHQWPATLVQPVGSPLSLECTVEGTSNPNLYWYRQAAGRGLQLLFYSVGIGQISSEVPQNLSASRPQDRQFILSSKKLLLSDSGFYLCACLRGVADTQYFGPGTRLTVL.